A selection of T cell receptor beta chains follows, all from one sample in a study of early stage breast cancer tumors. Produced via immunoSEQ multiplex PCR; TCRdb's table is partial and in-frame only. The sample shows just over 70,000 clones, more than 60% of them seen only once. Material: blood. All receptors come from a person between 55 and 70 years old with breast cancer. Both conserved end residues are part of each CDR3. Each record gives: J gene, clone size, V gene, D gene, CDR3 protein, CDR3 DNA. The D gene is left open where the match is weak. Clone size, where shown, is once, few, many, or a class for clones that have expanded.

>TRBJ1-6|.|TRBV10-3|.
CAVGDGNSPLHF
TGTGCCGTGGGAGACGGAAATTCACCCCTCCACTTT
>TRBJ2-1|.|TRBV29-1|.
CSVTYLRSFEQFF
TGCAGCGTTACATACCTACGATCGTTTGAGCAGTTCTTC
>TRBJ1-5|.|TRBV2|TRBD1
CASSRQGNNQPQHF
TGTGCCAGCAGTAGACAGGGTAACAATCAGCCCCAGCATTTT
>TRBJ1-4|.|TRBV28|.
CASSFGGVGEKLFF
TGTGCCAGCAGTTTTGGGGGAGTTGGAGAAAAACTGTTTTTT
>TRBJ1-2|.|TRBV4-3|TRBD1
CASSQTSGQDPYGYTF
TGCGCCAGCAGCCAAACCTCGGGACAGGACCCCTATGGCTACACCTTC
>TRBJ2-5|.|TRBV28|TRBD1
CASSLTGQGGVETQYF
TGTGCCAGCAGTTTAACCGGACAGGGAGGAGTAGAGACCCAGTACTTC
>TRBJ1-6|.|TRBV5-8|.
CASSTGPVNSPLHF
TGTGCCAGCAGCACGGGACCGGTTAATTCACCCCTCCACTTT
>TRBJ2-3|once|TRBV4-1|.
CASSQDGTVDTQYF
TGCGCCAGCAGCCAAGATGGCACAGTCGATACGCAGTATTTT
>TRBJ2-7|once|TRBV5-5|.
CASSYTDSYEQYF
TGTGCCAGCAGCTACACGGATTCCTACGAGCAGTACTTC
>TRBJ2-2|once|TRBV10-3|TRBD1
CAISPPGGRRTGELFF
TGTGCCATCAGTCCGCCAGGGGGTCGGCGGACCGGGGAGCTGTTTTTT
>TRBJ2-1|.|TRBV30|.
CAWSVGGRSEQFF
TGTGCCTGGAGTGTCGGGGGAAGGAGTGAGCAGTTCTTC
>TRBJ2-7|.|TRBV10-3|TRBD1
CAISEQKGQGAYEQYF
TGTGCCATCAGTGAACAAAAAGGACAGGGGGCCTACGAGCAGTACTTC
>TRBJ2-3|.|TRBV5-1|TRBD2
CASSLGGTSGTDTQYF
TGCGCCAGCAGCCTTGGGGGGACTAGCGGCACAGATACGCAGTATTTT
>TRBJ1-3|few|TRBV2|.
CASSQGLTGNTIYF
TGTGCCAGCAGCCAGGGCCTAACTGGAAACACCATATATTTT